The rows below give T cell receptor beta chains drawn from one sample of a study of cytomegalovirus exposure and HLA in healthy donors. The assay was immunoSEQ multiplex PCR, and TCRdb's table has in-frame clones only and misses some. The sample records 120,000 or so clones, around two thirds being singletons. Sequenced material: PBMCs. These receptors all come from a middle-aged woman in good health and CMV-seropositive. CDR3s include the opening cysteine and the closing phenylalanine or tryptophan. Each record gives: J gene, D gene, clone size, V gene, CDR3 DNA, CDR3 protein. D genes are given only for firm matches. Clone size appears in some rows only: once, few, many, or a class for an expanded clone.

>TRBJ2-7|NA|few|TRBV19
TGTGCCAGTAATCGTGGCAGGGACTACGAGCAGTACTTC
CASNRGRDYEQYF
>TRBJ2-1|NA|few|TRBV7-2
TGTGCCAGCAGCTTTTATATCAGCAATGAGCAGTTCTTC
CASSFYISNEQFF
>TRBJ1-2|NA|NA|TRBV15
TGTGCCACCAGCGTCGACAGAAATAACTATGGCTACACCTTC
CATSVDRNNYGYTF
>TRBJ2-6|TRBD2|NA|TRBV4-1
TGCGCCAGCAGCCAAGATTCGGGGGGACTGTCTGGGGCCAACGTCCTGACTTTC
CASSQDSGGLSGANVLTF
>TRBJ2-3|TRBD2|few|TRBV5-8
TGTGCCAGCAGCCCCGGACTAGATCCGCCCACAGATACGCAGTATTTT
CASSPGLDPPTDTQYF
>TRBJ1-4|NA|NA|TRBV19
TGTGCCAGTAGTCTTACCGGGACATTAGAGGAAAAACTGTTTTTT
CASSLTGTLEEKLFF
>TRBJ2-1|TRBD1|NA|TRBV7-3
TGTGCCAGCAGCAACACGACAGGGATCAATGAGCAGTTCTTC
CASSNTTGINEQFF
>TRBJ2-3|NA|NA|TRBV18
TGTGCCAGCTCACCCCGAGGACAGTCTGCAGATACGCAGTATTTT
CASSPRGQSADTQYF
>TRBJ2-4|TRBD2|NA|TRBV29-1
TGCAGCGCCGGGGGACTAGCGGGGAGCATTCAGTACTTC
CSAGGLAGSIQYF
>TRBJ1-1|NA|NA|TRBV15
TGTGCCACCAGCAGAGCAGGCCAGAACACTGAAGCTTTCTTT
CATSRAGQNTEAFF
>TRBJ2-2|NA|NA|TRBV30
TGTGCCTGGAGGACTCAACCCACGGGCGGGGAGCTGTTTTTT
CAWRTQPTGGELFF
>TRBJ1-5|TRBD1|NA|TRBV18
TGTGCCAGCTCACCACCGGACGGGACAGGGGTTCAGCCCCAGCATTTT
CASSPPDGTGVQPQHF
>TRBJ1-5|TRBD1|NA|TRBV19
TGTGCCAGTAGTATATTGGACAGGAGCAATCAGCCCCAGCATTTT
CASSILDRSNQPQHF
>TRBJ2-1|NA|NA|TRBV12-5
TGTGCTAGTGCCCACGGGCCCGCGGGTGAGCAGTTCTTC
CASAHGPAGEQFF
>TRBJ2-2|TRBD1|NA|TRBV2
TGTGCCAGCAGTCTACAGGGGCCCAGTACCGGGGAGCTGTTTTTT
CASSLQGPSTGELFF
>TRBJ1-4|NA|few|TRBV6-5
TGTGCCAGCAGTTCAGGGACTAATGAAAAACTGTTTTTT
CASSSGTNEKLFF
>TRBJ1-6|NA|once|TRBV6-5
TGTGCCAGCAGCCTAAGTGGTTATAATTCACCCCTCCACTTT
CASSLSGYNSPLHF
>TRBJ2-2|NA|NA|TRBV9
TGTGCCAGCAGCGTATACTCTATGGCGAACACCGGGGAGCTGTTTTTT
CASSVYSMANTGELFF
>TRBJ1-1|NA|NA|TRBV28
TGTGCCAGCGAGGAGACGGTGAACACTGAAGCTTTCTTT
CASEETVNTEAFF
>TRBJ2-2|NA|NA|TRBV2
TGTGCCAGCAGTGGGAGCAGGGGTGGCACCGGGGAGCTGTTTTTT
CASSGSRGGTGELFF
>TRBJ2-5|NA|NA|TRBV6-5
TGTGCCAGCAGGAACACAGGGAGCCAAGAGACCCAGTACTTC
CASRNTGSQETQYF
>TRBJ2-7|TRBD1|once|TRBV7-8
TGTGCCAGCAGCCTTGGACAGGGGGGATCCTACGAGCAGTACTTC
CASSLGQGGSYEQYF
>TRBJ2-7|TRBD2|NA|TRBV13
TGTGCCAGCAGCAGTAGCGGGACCCGCTCCTACGAGCAGTACTTC
CASSSSGTRSYEQYF
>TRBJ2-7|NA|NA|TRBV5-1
TGCGCCAGCAGCTTGGTGGCAGGTAACTCCTACGAGCAGTACTTC
CASSLVAGNSYEQYF
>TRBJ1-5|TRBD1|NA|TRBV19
TGTGCCAGTACCCCCGGGGGCAGGGGGCGGAATCAGCCCCAGCATTTT
CASTPGGRGRNQPQHF
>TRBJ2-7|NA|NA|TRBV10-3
TGTGCCATCAGTGAGGGGACACCCTGGGAGCAGTACTTC
CAISEGTPWEQYF